This TCR beta chain is drawn from a study of a mutant IDH1 vaccine in newly diagnosed glioma. As for the study in general: The initiation of vaccination occurred 4-6 weeks after radiotherapy alone, or with temozolomide cycles. Broader study findings: Of all patients, roughly 93% showed vaccine-induced immune responses.

The length of the CDR3 is 14 residues. J was trimmed by 2 bases and V by 8 bases; bases with no gene match: 9. The germline gives CDR1 MDHEN, CDR2 SYDVKM. As for time point: week 47, end of study. Each dose delivered 300 ug of mutant IDH1 20-mer peptide subcutaneously with imiquimod. The patients were given eight vaccinations, one each in weeks 1, 3, 5, 7, 11, 15, 19 and 23. This clone occurred once. Its antigen remains unidentified. This table comes from immunoSEQ multiplex PCR, and its TCRdb copy is limited to in-frame clones, with some not included. This repertoire shows about 40,000 clones, roughly 82% found once; its top ten account for about 17%.

The rearrangement links TRBV28 to TRBJ2-7; 7 bases are a match to TRBD1. Sequencing used PBMCs, obtained from a glioma patient whose treatment included an IDH1 peptide vaccine. This clonotype was sampled from a man younger than 35 with glioma. Some clones in this sample may be carry-over from other donors' samples. The CDR3 loop is CASESTGAPYEQYF. The CDR3 DNA follows: TGTGCCAGCGAATCTACAGGGGCCCCCTACGAGCAGTACTTC. The whole variable domain, filled in from reference TRBV28 and TRBJ2-7, reads DVKVTQSSRYLVKRTGEKVFLECVQDMDHENMFWYRQDPGLGLRLIYFSYDVKMKEKGDIPEGYSVSREKKERFSLILESASTNQTSMYLCASESTGAPYEQYFGPGTRLTVT.